Following are 21 T cell receptor beta chains from one sample sequenced in a study of blood T cell repertoires in COVID-19. The repertoire was sequenced with immunoSEQ multiplex PCR; TCRdb's copy has only in-frame clones and lacks some. This sample yields tens of thousands of clones, of which under 85% are seen a single time; 28% belongs to the top ten. The source material was peripheral blood. The receptors come from a woman older than 75 with acute or convalescent COVID-19.

This sequence joins TRBV5-4 and TRBJ1-6; possible D gene TRBD1, 5 bases. The CDR3 consists of 15 residues. Trimming stripped 0 bases from V and 10 bases from J, with 14 bases between. Germline V gene sequence: CDR1 SGHNT, CDR2 YYREEE (reference sequence). The CDR3 spells CASSLGRGVGSPLHF. The CDR3 DNA is TGTGCCAGCAGCTTGGGGAGGGGTGTAGGCTCACCCCTCCACTTT.

The chain links TRBV7-3 to TRBJ2-3, with 10 bases fitting TRBD2. CDR1 is SGHTA, CDR2 FQGTGA, per germline. V lost 5 bases to trimming and J lost 4 bases; unmatched junction nucleotides: 12. The CDR3 covers 17 residues. In DNA form, the CDR3 reads TGTGCCAGCAGCCCCAGACTAGCGGGCGCCCCTCCAGATACGCAGTATTTT. It translates to CASSPRLAGAPPDTQYF.

This chain uses TRBV6-2 or TRBV6-3 with TRBJ2-1; D is uncertain. V was clipped by 4 bases and J by 0 bases, with 10 bases between them. Germline V gives CDR1 MNHEY, CDR2 SVGEGT. The CDR3 has 15 amino acids. The CDR3 bases are TGTGCCAGCAGTTGGTCGCTAGGCTCCTACAATGAGCAGTTCTTC. Residues: CASSWSLGSYNEQFF.

The chain couples TRBV7-2 to TRBJ2-5, with 9 positions matching TRBD2. J gave up 4 bases and V 0 bases, and 18 bases lay outside the gene matches. The CDR3 loop spans 20 amino acids. Germline V gene lookup returns CDR1 SGHTA and CDR2 FQGNSA. The CDR3 nucleotides read TGTGCCAGCAGCTTAGCCCTGCCGAGTGGCGGGGGACTAGCTCTAGAGACCCAGTACTTC. It specifies CASSLALPSGGGLALETQYF.

The chain joins TRBV6-5 to TRBJ2-1, with D tentatively TRBD2 (6 bases). Trimming removed 8 bases at V and 6 bases at J, with 17 bases between. Germline CDR1 reads MNHEY; CDR2 reads SVGAGI. CDR3 length equals 14 residues. In nucleotides, the CDR3 is TGTGCCAGCGAGGAGGGAACGGTTGGCAATGAGCAGTTCTTC. It codes for CASEEGTVGNEQFF.

The rearrangement links TRBV14 to TRBJ2-2; 13 bases are a match to TRBD2. The CDR3 runs 18 residues. Trimming removed 2 bases from V and 9 bases from J; junction bases left unmatched: 12. CDR1 and CDR2 from the germline V gene are SGHDN and FVKESK. CDR3 protein: CASSQISGGTSGKRELFF. The DNA for the CDR3 is TGTGCCAGCAGCCAAATTTCCGGCGGGACTAGCGGGAAGAGGGAGCTGTTTTTT.

V is TRBV27 and J is TRBJ1-6; 7 nucleotides agree with TRBD1. The junction had 11 bases not matched to a gene; V was cut back by 10 bases and J by 8 bases. There are 14 residues in the CDR3. The germline V gene encodes CDR1 MNHEY and CDR2 SMNVEV (reference sequence). The CDR3 DNA reads as TGTGCCACCAAACGGACAGGTTTGGATTCACCCCTCCACTTT. Translation: CATKRTGLDSPLHF.

This chain links TRBV5-4 with TRBJ2-1, with TRBD2 matching 8 bases. Germline V gives CDR1 SGHNT, CDR2 YYREEE (reference sequence). The CDR3 has 14 residues. With 7 bases clipped from V and 3 bases from J, the junction kept 6 bases outside the gene matches. The CDR3 coding sequence is TGTGCCAGCTCCGGGAGGGCGGTCTACAATGAGCAGTTCTTC. It specifies CASSGRAVYNEQFF.

This clone was detected only a few times. The CDR3 sequence is CASSLGRGYTEAFF. The CDR3 coding sequence is TGTGCCAGCAGCTTAGGGCGGGGATACACTGAAGCTTTCTTT. The chain is built from TRBV7-2 and TRBJ1-1; D gene ambiguous. V dropped 1 base and J dropped 3 bases, with 9 bases sitting between them. CDR3 length: 14 residues. Per the germline V gene, CDR1 is SGHTA and CDR2 is FQGNSA.

V is TRBV7-9 and J is TRBJ2-2, with D perhaps matching TRBD2 (5 bases). CDR1 SEHNR and CDR2 FQNEAQ come from the germline V gene (reference sequence). The CDR3 consists of 12 residues. Trimming removed 10 bases at V and 4 bases at J, with 10 bases between. CDR3 residues: CANSRATGELFF. The CDR3 DNA is TGTGCCAACTCGAGGGCCACCGGGGAGCTGTTTTTT.

The chain carries TRBV4-1 and TRBJ2-7, with 8 positions matching TRBD1. The J segment lost 12 bases and the V segment lost 4 bases, leaving 11 bases of the junction unmatched. CDR3 length: 13 residues. CDR1 and CDR2 (germline): MGHRA, YSYEKL. CDR3 DNA: TGCGCCAGCAGCCCAAACGACAGGGGCGTGCTGTACTTC. Translating gives CASSPNDRGVLYF.

This clone came up a few times. The chain employs TRBV20-1 and TRBJ2-2; D is uncertain. Trimming pared 6 bases from V and 6 bases from J, leaving 8 bases between. CDR1 is DFQATT, CDR2 SNEGSKA, per germline (reference sequence). The CDR3 has 11 amino acids. CDR3 nucleotide sequence: TGCAGTGCAGCACCGGCCGGGGAGCTGTTTTTT. Its protein is CSAAPAGELFF.

This chain joins TRBV28 and TRBJ2-7, with 10 bases aligning to TRBD1. The CDR3 runs 14 residues. Looked up from germline, CDR1 is MDHEN and CDR2 is SYDVKM. The CDR3 DNA follows: TGTGCAACTCTCGGGACAGGGGAGACCTACGAGCAGTACTTC. Translated, it gives CATLGTGETYEQYF. The entire variable domain, with the rest obtained from reference TRBV28 and TRBJ2-7, is as follows: DVKVTQSSRYLVKRTGEKVFLECVQDMDHENMFWYRQDPGLGLRLIYFSYDVKMKEKGDIPEGYSVSREKKERFSLILESASTNQTSMYLCATLGTGETYEQYFGPGTRLTVT.

This clone has more than one count but fewer than ten. The V and J genes are TRBV9 and TRBJ2-3; TRBD2 might be the D (6 bases). The V end was cut by 0 bases, the J end by 5 bases, with 10 bases between. The CDR3 covers 14 residues. The germline CDR1 and CDR2 sequences are SGDLS and YYNGEE. The CDR3 nucleotides are TGTGCCAGCAGCGTAGCTAGCGTTATAGATACGCAGTATTTT. Encoded protein: CASSVASVIDTQYF.

The chain joins TRBV14 to TRBJ1-2; D perhaps matches TRBD1 (6 bases). The CDR3 has 16 amino acids. Germline V CDR1 and CDR2: SGHDN, FVKESK. V lost 0 bases, J lost 2 bases, and 13 bases lay in between. The CDR3 nucleotides are TGTGCCAGCAGCCAAGAGGGTGACAGGCAGAACTATGGCTACACCTTC. Amino acid sequence: CASSQEGDRQNYGYTF.

J is TRBJ2-7 and V is TRBV29-1, with D possibly matching TRBD1 (5 bases). V was shortened by 0 bases and J by 7 bases, with 13 bases between the two germline ends. The V gene's germline CDR1 is SQVTM and CDR2 ANQGSEA. This CDR3 is built from 13 residues. As DNA, the CDR3 is TGCAGCGTTGAAGAAGTCAGGGATGGGGAGCAGTACTTC. Protein: CSVEEVRDGEQYF.

This chain connects TRBV3-1 (or the pseudogene TRBV3-2) to TRBJ2-2; a weak D match, TRBD1 (5 bases). The germline V gene has CDR1 LGHDT and CDR2 YNNKEL (reference sequence). V was shortened by 4 bases and J by 1 base, with 10 bases between the two germline ends. The CDR3 has 15 residues. The CDR3 here is CASSRGRMNTGELFF. CDR3 DNA sequence: TGTGCCAGCAGCCGGGGCAGGATGAACACCGGGGAGCTGTTTTTT.

The genes are TRBV7-2 and TRBJ2-5; the match to TRBD2 covers 12 bases. Germline trimming cut 6 bases from V and 9 bases from J; bases unmatched to any gene: 5. CDR1 is SGHTA and CDR2 is FQGNSA in the germline V gene. This CDR3 contains 13 residues. CDR3 residues: CASRASGRAAQYF. In DNA form, the CDR3 reads TGTGCCAGCAGGGCTAGCGGGAGGGCTGCCCAGTACTTC.

The chain recombines TRBV7-9 with TRBJ2-2; 7 bases are shared with TRBD2. Germline CDR1 SEHNR, CDR2 FQNEAQ (reference sequence). There are 14 residues in the CDR3. The junction had 5 bases not matched to a gene; V was cut back by 5 bases and J by 5 bases. The DNA of the CDR3 is TGTGCCAGCAGCCCGCGGCGGGAGACCGGGGAGCTGTTTTTT. Protein product: CASSPRRETGELFF.

This rearrangement joins TRBV7-3 to TRBJ2-2; TRBD2 matches 11 bases. Germline lookup yields CDR1 SGHTA and CDR2 FQGTGA. The CDR3 runs to 16 residues. V gave up 5 bases and J gave up 1 base; unmatched junction bases: 3. Written as DNA, the CDR3 is TGTGCCAGCAGCCTAGCGGGAGGCATGAACACCGGGGAGCTGTTTTTT. Protein product: CASSLAGGMNTGELFF.

This chain connects TRBV29-1 to TRBJ2-6; D is unclear. V was cut by 4 bases and J by 2 bases, with 3 bases left in between. Germline V CDR1 and CDR2: SQVTM, ANQGSEA. The length of the CDR3 is 12 residues. CDR3 sequence: CSVGTGANVLTF. The CDR3, as DNA: TGCAGCGTTGGTACTGGGGCCAACGTCCTGACTTTC. Supplemented by reference TRBV29-1 and TRBJ2-6, the full variable domain reads SAVISQKPSRDICQRGTSLTIQCQVDSQVTMMFWYRQQPGQSLTLIATANQGSEATYESGFVIDKFPISRPNLTFSTLTVSNMSPEDSSIYLCSVGTGANVLTFGAGSRLTVL.